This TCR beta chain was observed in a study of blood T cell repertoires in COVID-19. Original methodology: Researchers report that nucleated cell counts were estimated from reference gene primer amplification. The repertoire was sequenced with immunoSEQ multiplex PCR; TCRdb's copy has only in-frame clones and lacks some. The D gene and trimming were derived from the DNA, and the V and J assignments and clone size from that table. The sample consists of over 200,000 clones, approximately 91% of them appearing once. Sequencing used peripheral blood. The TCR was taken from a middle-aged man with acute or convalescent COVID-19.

The CDR3 protein is CASSPRGTEAFF. CDR3 nucleotide sequence: TGTGCCAGCAGCCCCAGGGGCACTGAAGCTTTCTTT. The rearrangement links TRBV7-9 to TRBJ1-1, with D possibly matching TRBD1 (6 bases). This CDR3 is 12 amino acids long. Germline lookup yields CDR1 SEHNR and CDR2 FQNEAQ (reference sequence). V was shortened by 5 bases and J by 4 bases, with 8 bases between the two germline ends.